One sample yielded the 12 T cell receptor beta chains listed below, sequenced in a study of beta chain features in type 1 diabetes. Isolated RNA was reverse transcribed in full, so expressed TCRB transcripts were sequenced. Assay: immunoSEQ multiplex PCR; the TCRdb copy retains only in-frame clones and omits some. The data show 350,000 to 450,000 clones, with about 16% seen just once and approximately 0.019% held by the top ten. Sequenced sample: naive CD4+ T cells from blood. The receptors originated from a woman aged 18-29 years in good health.

This clone has more than one count but fewer than ten. Other DNA sequences in the sample encode the same CDR3. The rearrangement uses TRBV28 and TRBJ2-1; D not certain. Germline V CDR1 and CDR2: MDHEN, SYDVKM. V was clipped by 3 bases and J by 7 bases, with 7 bases between them. The CDR3 is 12 residues long. The CDR3 DNA is TGTGCCAGCAGTTTGGCTAGGAATGAGCAGTTCTTC. This gives the protein CASSLARNEQFF.

This clone was observed a handful of times. This chain links TRBV30 with TRBJ1-2; D is perhaps TRBD1 (5 bases). The CDR3 runs to 12 residues. Trimming took 2 bases from V and 4 from J, leaving 8 bases between them. The germline V gene has CDR1 GTSNPN and CDR2 SVGIG (reference sequence). The CDR3 protein is CAWSTRGYGYTF. CDR3 nucleotides: TGTGCCTGGAGTACAAGGGGCTATGGCTACACCTTC.

This clone came up a few times. The V gene is TRBV30, the J gene TRBJ2-6, with no clear D. V lost 1 base, J lost 0 bases, and 7 bases lay in between. Per the germline V gene, CDR1 is GTSNPN and CDR2 is SVGIG (reference sequence). The CDR3 is 15 amino acids. CDR3 loop: CAWSGQFSGANVLTF. In DNA, the CDR3 is TGTGCCTGGAGTGGGCAGTTCTCTGGGGCCAACGTCCTGACTTTC. Full variable domain (remainder filled in from reference TRBV30 and TRBJ2-6): SQTIHQWPATLVQPVGSPLSLECTVEGTSNPNLYWYRQAAGRGLQLLFYSVGIGQISSEVPQNLSASRPQDRQFILSSKKLLLSDSGFYLCAWSGQFSGANVLTFGAGSRLTVL.

This chain links TRBV30 with TRBJ1-3; no firm D call. Germline-derived CDR1 and CDR2 are GTSNPN and SVGIG (reference sequence). CDR3 length: 15 residues. The ends were cut back, 3 bases at V and 4 bases at J, with 16 bases in the middle. The CDR3 spells CAWSDGPGSGNTIYF. The CDR3 nucleotides are TGTGCCTGGAGCGACGGACCGGGGAGCGGAAACACCATATATTTT.

Of note for this clone: A read error is likely, as this CDR3 ends without the conserved phenylalanine or tryptophan. No DNA is shown, since the ends of the CDR3 on it are uncertain; the CDR3 is the one TCRdb lists. This chain connects TRBV30 to TRBJ1-1; TRBD1, the table's D call, lacks a check against the DNA. The V gene's germline CDR1 is GTSNPN and CDR2 SVGIG (reference sequence). The CDR3 is 11 residues long, counting both termini. CDR3: CAWSVQGPHKL.

The chain couples TRBV30 to TRBJ1-1; D not resolved. The CDR3 length is 14 residues. Trimming took 2 bases from V and 2 from J, leaving 12 bases between them. CDR1 and CDR2 from the germline V gene are GTSNPN and SVGIG (reference sequence). DNA for the CDR3: TGTGCCTGGAGTTCCCACGGGTTCAACACTGAAGCTTTCTTT. It yields the protein CAWSSHGFNTEAFF.

The table lists this clone with a few counts. The chain employs TRBV25-1 and TRBJ2-2; D unresolved. CDR1 is MGHDK, CDR2 SYGVNS, per germline. Deletions cut 6 bases from V and 5 bases from J, with 7 bases between. The CDR3 covers 12 residues. The CDR3, as DNA: TGTGCCAGCAGGAGACAAACCGGGGAGCTGTTTTTT. Its translation: CASRRQTGELFF.

The J gene is TRBJ2-1, the V gene TRBV28, with 7 bases matching TRBD2. The CDR3 totals 15 residues. In germline, CDR1 is MDHEN, CDR2 SYDVKM. V lost 8 bases and J lost 4; bases outside the gene matches: 11. As DNA, the CDR3 is TGTGCCAGCTATCAGGGCGGGAGAGGGTACAATGAGCAGTTCTTC. It codes for CASYQGGRGYNEQFF.

The chain is built from TRBV5-1 and TRBJ2-7, with 7 bases lining up with TRBD1. V was clipped by 0 bases and J by 3 bases; unmatched bases: 6. Germline CDR1 and CDR2: SGHRS and YFSETQ. This CDR3 is built from 15 residues. The CDR3 is CASSLVGTGVYEQYF. CDR3 nucleotides: TGCGCCAGCAGCTTGGTTGGCACAGGGGTCTACGAGCAGTACTTC.

The chain couples TRBV5-1 to TRBJ2-3, with 7 bases that match TRBD1. The ends lost 2 bases at V and 2 bases at J; junction bases unmatched: 8. Germline-derived CDR1 and CDR2 are SGHRS and YFSETQ. This CDR3 contains 16 residues. Written as DNA, the CDR3 is TGCGCCAGCAGCTTTGGGACAGCCCTTTACACAGATACGCAGTATTTT. It translates to CASSFGTALYTDTQYF.

This clone occurred a few times. This sequence joins TRBV7-3 and TRBJ2-7; 8 bases match TRBD2. Per germline, CDR1 SGHTA and CDR2 FQGTGA. The CDR3 contains 14 residues. The J segment lost 4 bases and the V segment lost 3 bases, leaving 5 bases of the junction unmatched. CDR3: CASSFLPGGYEQYF. The DNA of the CDR3 is TGTGCCAGCAGCTTTCTTCCGGGGGGGTACGAGCAGTACTTC. The entire variable domain, with the rest obtained from reference TRBV7-3 and TRBJ2-7, is as follows: GAGVSQTPSNKVTEKGKYVELRCDPISGHTALYWYRQSLGQGPEFLIYFQGTGAADDSGLPNDRFFAVRPEGSVSTLKIQRTERGDSAVYLCASSFLPGGYEQYFGPGTRLTVT.

This clone occurred a few times. This sequence joins TRBV9 and TRBJ1-2; D may be TRBD1 (5 bases). The CDR3 is 12 amino acids. Germline CDR1 reads SGDLS; CDR2 reads YYNGEE. Trimming took 7 bases from V and 6 from J, leaving 13 bases between them. CDR3 nucleotides: TGTGCCAGCTCGGGGGGGGATAATGGCTACACCTTC. Translating gives CASSGGDNGYTF. The full variable domain, with the rest looked up from reference TRBV9 and TRBJ1-2, is DSGVTQTPKHLITATGQRVTLRCSPRSGDLSVYWYQQSLDQGLQFLIQYYNGEERAKGNILERFSAQQFPDLHSELNLSSLELGDSALYFCASSGGDNGYTFGSGTRLTVV.